A single sample is the source of the 25 T cell receptor beta chains below, sequenced in a study of blood T cells in healthy people across ages. The second PCR ran about 6 to 12 cycles with a sample-barcoded 5' primer and J-beta primers. MiXCR was run by TCRdb on the 5' RACE reads, yielding one entry per CDR3 protein. The sample lists over 950,000 distinct CDR3 sequences, roughly two fifths occurring once. The sample was blood. These receptors came from a man between 18 and 29 years old in good health.

This clonotype has more than one count but fewer than ten. The chain uses TRBV24-1 and TRBJ2-5; D is ambiguous. The V end lost 8 bases, the J end lost 5 bases, and 5 bases lay between the germline ends. CDR1 is KGHDR and CDR2 is SFDVKD in the germline V gene. The length of the CDR3 is 10 residues. The CDR3 protein is CATICETQYF. CDR3 nucleotides: TGTGCCACCATATGTGAGACCCAGTACTTC.

This clonotype was recorded a few times. The chain links TRBV20-1 to TRBJ1-5, with no clear D. This CDR3 has 15 amino acids. CDR1 and CDR2 from the germline V gene are DFQATT and SNEGSKA (reference sequence). The V end lost 1 base, the J end lost 0 bases, and 10 bases lay between the germline ends. The CDR3 sequence: CSARVPVDSNQPQHF. The CDR3 nucleotides read TGCAGTGCTAGAGTTCCGGTTGATAGCAATCAGCCCCAGCATTTT.

This clonotype was observed a handful of times. The rearrangement links TRBV7-8 to TRBJ2-1; weak D call: TRBD1 (5 bases). V gave up 5 bases and J gave up 0 bases, with 26 bases separating them. The CDR3 runs 20 residues. Germline V CDR1 and CDR2: SGHVS, FQNEAQ. The CDR3 DNA sequence: TGTGCCAGCAGCACTTGGTCCCTTAAGGAAGGGGCAAGCTCCTACAATGAGCAGTTCTTC. Residues: CASSTWSLKEGASSYNEQFF.

This clonotype was counted only a few times. This chain joins TRBV25-1 and TRBJ1-1; D call uncertain. V lost 4 bases and J lost 2, with 8 bases in between. This CDR3 is built from 13 residues. Looked up from germline, CDR1 is MGHDK and CDR2 is SYGVNS. The CDR3 DNA follows: TGTGCCAGCAGTGGGGCTTATAACACTGAAGCTTTCTTT. Its protein is CASSGAYNTEAFF.

The rearrangement joins TRBV12-3 or TRBV12-4 to TRBJ2-1; 11 nucleotides match TRBD1. This CDR3 spans 15 amino acids. Trimming removed 5 bases from V and 7 bases from J; junction bases left unmatched: 7. The CDR3, as DNA: TGTGCCAGCAGTGCCTCCGGGACAGGGGGGAATGAGCAGTTCTTC. Translated, it gives CASSASGTGGNEQFF.

The chain combines TRBV24-1 with TRBJ2-1, with 8 positions matching TRBD1. The CDR3 is made up of 16 amino acids. CDR1 and CDR2 (germline): KGHDR, SFDVKD. V lost 1 base, J lost 8 bases, and 9 bases stayed unmatched. CDR3 nucleotide sequence: TGTGCCACCAGTGATTTAAGGGCAGGGGGCCGGGATGAGCAGTTCTTC. This translates into CATSDLRAGGRDEQFF.

The table lists this clonotype with many counts. The chain couples TRBV28 to TRBJ1-5, with D possibly matching TRBD1 (5 bases). The V gene's germline CDR1 is MDHEN and CDR2 SYDVKM. The CDR3 totals 13 residues. Deletions cut 3 bases from V and 10 bases from J, with 13 bases between. CDR3 amino acids: CASSFRQNQPQHF. As DNA, the CDR3 is TGTGCCAGCAGTTTTAGACAGAACCAACCCCAGCATTTT.

For this clonotype: The junction departs from the called germline gene at one end, perhaps through a read error. V usage is TRBV7-6 and J usage is TRBJ2-1; D gene unclear. Germline CDR1 SGHVS, CDR2 FNYEAQ. The CDR3 sequence is 15 residues long. CDR3 DNA: TGTGTCAGCAGCTCCGACACGAGCTCCTACAATGAGCAGTTCTTC. It specifies CVSSSDTSSYNEQFF.

Only a few counts were recorded for this clonotype. The J gene is TRBJ2-1, the V gene TRBV27, with 16 nucleotides matching TRBD2. Germline V gene sequence: CDR1 MNHEY, CDR2 SMNVEV (reference sequence). V lost 5 bases, J lost 4 bases, and 11 bases stayed unmatched. This CDR3 has 19 amino acids. The CDR3 loop is CASSLGTSGGGFLYNEQFF. CDR3 nucleotide sequence: TGTGCCAGCAGTCTCGGGACTAGCGGGGGGGGCTTCCTATACAATGAGCAGTTCTTC.

This chain links TRBV15 with TRBJ1-1, with TRBD1 matching over 7 bases. The V and J ends lost 0 bases and 5 bases, in that order; junction bases with no gene match: 12. Per germline, CDR1 LNHNV and CDR2 YYDKDF (reference sequence). CDR3 length equals 17 residues. CDR3 sequence: CATSRDPLTGLGTEAFF. For the CDR3, the DNA is TGTGCCACCAGCAGAGACCCCTTGACAGGGCTGGGAACTGAAGCTTTCTTT.

The rearrangement links TRBV9 to TRBJ1-2, with D hard to call. The CDR3 spans 13 residues. Germline V gives CDR1 SGDLS, CDR2 YYNGEE. Trimming stripped 3 bases from V and 5 bases from J, with 11 bases between. CDR3 in DNA: TGTGCCAGCAGCGGAGGACGAGGGTATGGCTACACCTTC. It encodes CASSGGRGYGYTF.

This clonotype was counted only a few times. The chain links TRBV20-1 to TRBJ2-1; no firm D call. This CDR3 has 12 amino acids. V lost 6 bases and J lost 5, with 11 bases in between. The germline V gene has CDR1 DFQATT and CDR2 SNEGSKA (reference sequence). The CDR3 nucleotides are TGCAGTGCCACCCACCCTAACAATGAGCAGTTCTTC. It is translated as CSATHPNNEQFF.

With respect to this clonotype: A read error may explain this, as a much larger clone is one base away. The rearrangement joins TRBV20-1 to TRBJ2-3, with D hard to call. Between the trimmed V and J ends, which lost 6 bases and 0 bases, there was a span of 10 bases. The germline V gene encodes CDR1 DFQATT and CDR2 SNEGSKA (reference sequence). This CDR3 is 13 amino acids long. The CDR3 here is CSANMSSTDTQYF. CDR3 sequence (DNA): TGCAGTGCCAACATGAGTAGCACAGATACGCAGTATTTT.

This clonotype has only one observation. The junction and the germline gene differ at one end; a read error may be behind it. The V call is TRBV7-2, the J call TRBJ2-7; D unclear. CDR1 and CDR2 from the germline V gene are SGHTA and FQGNSA. CDR3 length: 12 amino acids. This CDR3 is CASSPYSYERYF. For the CDR3, the DNA is TGTGCCAGCAGCCCGTACAGCTACGAGCGGTACTTC. The whole variable domain, filled in from reference TRBV7-2 and TRBJ2-7, reads GAGVSQSPSNKVTEKGKDVELRCDPISGHTALYWYRQSLGQGLEFLIYFQGNSAPDKSGLPSDRFSAERTGGSVSTLTIQRTQQEDSAVYLCASSPYSYERYFGPGTRLTVT.

V usage is TRBV19 and J usage is TRBJ2-1, with D maybe TRBD2 (6 bases). The CDR3 spans 17 residues. Germline CDR1 and CDR2: LNHDA and SQIVND (reference sequence). V was cut by 3 bases and J by 2 bases, with 17 bases left in between. The DNA for the CDR3 is TGTGCCAGTAGTATGCAGGTGGGGGGTGAGGCCTACAATGAGCAGTTCTTC. This sequence encodes CASSMQVGGEAYNEQFF.

This clonotype has only a few counts. The chain recombines TRBV9 with TRBJ2-1, with D possibly TRBD2 on 7 matching bases. In germline, CDR1 is SGDLS, CDR2 YYNGEE. CDR3 length: 15 amino acids. V lost 3 bases to trimming and J lost 4 bases, with 14 bases between them. CDR3 coding DNA: TGTGCCAGCAGCGAAGGGGGGGCGGGGTACAATGAGCAGTTCTTC. Translating gives CASSEGGAGYNEQFF.

The chain combines TRBV28 with TRBJ1-1; a weak D match, TRBD1 (5 bases). CDR1 is MDHEN and CDR2 is SYDVKM in the germline V gene. The ends were cut back, 1 base at V and 1 base at J, with 10 bases in the middle. The CDR3 is 15 amino acids. CDR3 loop: CASSLFGGANTEAFF. In nucleotides, the CDR3 is TGTGCCAGCAGTTTATTTGGGGGAGCGAACACTGAAGCTTTCTTT.

On this clonotype: A much larger clone lies one base from this, so it may be a read error. The V and J genes are TRBV5-1 and TRBJ1-2; 8 nucleotides line up with TRBD1. The CDR3 consists of 23 residues. V shed 5 bases and J 0 bases; nucleotides not matched to a gene: 30. Germline V CDR1 and CDR2: SGHRS, YFSETQ. The CDR3 region is CASSFNRRRRDRGLGSANYGYTF. The CDR3 coding sequence is TGCGCCAGCAGTTTCAACCGAAGACGGCGAGACAGGGGACTCGGCTCAGCTAACTATGGCTACACCTTC.

V gene TRBV7-2 combines with J gene TRBJ2-3, with 8 bases that match TRBD2. Germline V gene sequence: CDR1 SGHTA, CDR2 FQGNSA. The CDR3 is 14 residues long. Trimming at V came to 5 bases and at J to 7 bases, leaving 8 bases not matched to a gene. This CDR3 reads CASSAGSGRNTQYF. The CDR3, as DNA: TGTGCCAGCAGCGCAGGCAGCGGGAGAAATACGCAGTATTTT.

The chain carries TRBV3-1 and TRBJ2-1; perhaps TRBD2 as D (5 bases). The germline gives CDR1 LGHDT, CDR2 YNNKEL (reference sequence). The CDR3 is made up of 13 amino acids. V lost 0 bases and J lost 8, with 8 bases in between. In nucleotides, the CDR3 is TGTGCCAGCAGCCAAGAGAACGGGGATGAGCAGTTCTTC. Residues: CASSQENGDEQFF.

The J gene is TRBJ2-1, the V gene TRBV6-2 or TRBV6-3, with D possibly TRBD2 on 6 matching bases. Germline-derived CDR1 and CDR2 are MNHEY and SVGEGT. V was pared by 2 bases and J by 2 bases, with 16 bases between. The CDR3 is 17 amino acids. The CDR3 loop reads CASSYNLAGSPYNEQFF. CDR3 bases: TGTGCCAGCAGTTACAATCTAGCCGGGAGCCCCTACAATGAGCAGTTCTTC.

The chain carries TRBV27 and TRBJ2-7, with no clear D. CDR1 is MNHEY and CDR2 is SMNVEV in the germline V gene (reference sequence). The CDR3 runs 15 residues. V lost 5 bases and J lost 2, with 16 bases in between. CDR3: CASSPSWAEPYEQYF. The CDR3 DNA reads as TGTGCCAGCAGTCCCAGTTGGGCTGAGCCCTACGAGCAGTACTTC.

The V call is TRBV11-2, the J call TRBJ2-3; TRBD2 matches at 8 bases. Germline CDR1 is SGHAT and CDR2 is FQNNGV. V shed 5 bases, J shed 0 bases, and the junction held 7 bases outside the gene matches. This CDR3 is built from 16 residues. CDR3 nucleotides: TGTGCCAGCAGCCTTGGGACTAGAAGGAGCACAGATACGCAGTATTTT. Its protein product is CASSLGTRRSTDTQYF.

V is TRBV6-5 and J is TRBJ1-3; 7 nucleotides match TRBD1. The CDR3 extends over 15 amino acids. Trimming cost V 0 bases and J 3 bases; bases outside gene matches: 2. Germline assignment: CDR1 MNHEY and CDR2 SVGAGI. The CDR3: CASSYSGTVGNTIYF. For the CDR3, the DNA is TGTGCCAGCAGTTACTCTGGGACAGTTGGAAACACCATATATTTT.

This sequence joins TRBV6-6 and TRBJ1-5; no clear D. Trimming left V 3 bases short and J 6 bases short, with 12 bases between. The CDR3 has 14 amino acids. Looked up from germline, CDR1 is MNHNY and CDR2 is SVGAGI (reference sequence). The CDR3, as DNA: TGTGCCAGCAGTTATACTCTGGTGGGTCAGCCCCAGCATTTT. Translating it yields CASSYTLVGQPQHF.